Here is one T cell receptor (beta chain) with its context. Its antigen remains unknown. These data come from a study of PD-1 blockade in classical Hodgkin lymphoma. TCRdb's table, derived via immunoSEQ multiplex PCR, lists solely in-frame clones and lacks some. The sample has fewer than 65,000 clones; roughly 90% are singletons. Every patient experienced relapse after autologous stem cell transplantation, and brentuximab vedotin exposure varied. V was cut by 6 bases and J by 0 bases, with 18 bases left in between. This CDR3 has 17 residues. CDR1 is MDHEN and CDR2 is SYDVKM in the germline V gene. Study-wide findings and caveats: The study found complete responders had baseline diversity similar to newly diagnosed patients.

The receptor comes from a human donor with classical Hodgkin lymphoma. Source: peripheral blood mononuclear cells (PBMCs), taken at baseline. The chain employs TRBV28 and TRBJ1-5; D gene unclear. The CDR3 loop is CASSRVPGPFSNQPQHF. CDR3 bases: TGTGCCAGCAGCCGGGTCCCAGGACCTTTTAGCAATCAGCCCCAGCATTTT.